This T cell receptor (beta chain) was captured by sequencing in a study of blood T cell dynamics during melanoma immunotherapy. Study in general: Patients with metastatic melanoma got pembrolizumab or nivolumab-ipilimumab as first-line care. Broader study findings: PBMC repertoires of eventual disease-control patients split at W3 into clonality or diversity gains.

CDR3 length: 14 residues. Trimming shortened V by 1 base and J by 0 bases, and 7 bases separated the two germline ends. Germline V gives CDR1 SGHKS, CDR2 YYEKEE (reference sequence). Regarding this clone: Its antigen is unknown.

Specified time point: week 3, after first cycle of checkpoint inhibitor. Apart from a couple of fast progressors, RECIST 1.1 response was judged 12 weeks post-infusion. Patients with prior systemic cancer treatment, concomitant immunosuppressants, or other active malignancies were excluded. Some clones are missing from TCRdb's copy, which holds only in-frame ones; the method was immunoSEQ multiplex PCR. The data hold fewer than 30,000 clones, with around 80% observed a single time. This sequence originates from a human donor with melanoma. This chain links TRBV5-5 with TRBJ1-2, with D perhaps TRBD1 (5 bases). The input for sequencing was blood, taken from a patient treated with checkpoint blockade. The CDR3 protein is CASSLTGSNYGYTF. The CDR3 DNA reads TGTGCCAGCAGCTTGACAGGTTCTAACTATGGCTACACCTTC.